This T cell receptor beta chain is from a study of blood T cell repertoires in COVID-19. CDR3 size: 16 residues. Germline V gene sequence: CDR1 SGHNT, CDR2 YENEEA. Trimming took 5 bases from V and 8 from J; bases not matched to a gene: 15. Sequencing was performed with immunoSEQ multiplex PCR; in TCRdb, only in-frame clones are kept and a portion is missing. The data show approximately 140,000 clones, with roughly 90% seen just once and roughly 2.1% held by the top ten. This TCR derives from a man aged 65 to 85 with active COVID-19. The specimen sequenced was peripheral blood. The chain has TRBV11-3 and TRBJ2-1; 7 bases are shared with TRBD2. CDR3 sequence reads: CASSPRGGSGLDEQFF. CDR3 in DNA: TGTGCCAGCAGCCCGAGGGGCGGGAGCGGTTTGGATGAGCAGTTCTTC.